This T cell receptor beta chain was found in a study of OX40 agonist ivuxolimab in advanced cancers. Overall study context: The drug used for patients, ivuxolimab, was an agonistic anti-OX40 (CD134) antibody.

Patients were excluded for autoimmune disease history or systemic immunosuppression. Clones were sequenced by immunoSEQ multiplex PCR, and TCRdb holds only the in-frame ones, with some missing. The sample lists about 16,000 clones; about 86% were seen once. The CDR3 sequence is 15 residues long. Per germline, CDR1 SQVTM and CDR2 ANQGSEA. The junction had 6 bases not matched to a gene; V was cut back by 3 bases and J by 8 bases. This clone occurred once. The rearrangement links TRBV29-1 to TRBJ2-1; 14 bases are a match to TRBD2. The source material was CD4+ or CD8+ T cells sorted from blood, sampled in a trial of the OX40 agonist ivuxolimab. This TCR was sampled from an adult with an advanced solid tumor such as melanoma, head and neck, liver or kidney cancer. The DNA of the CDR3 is TGCAGCGTTGAGGTGGGGACTAGCGGGAGAGATGAGCAGTTCTTC. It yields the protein CSVEVGTSGRDEQFF.